This T cell receptor (beta chain) derives from a study of identifying expanded T cells in peripheral blood. There are many counts of this clone. Its specificity is unknown. Data came from immunoSEQ multiplex PCR; TCRdb stores just in-frame clones and leaves some out. Here the sample spans under 120,000 clones, around 88% being singletons. Trimming took 11 bases from V and 9 from J, leaving 11 bases between them. Per germline, CDR1 MNHNS and CDR2 SASEGT. This CDR3 spans 10 amino acids. Study conclusions and caveats: Two-week clone count variance significantly increased as total template count grew.

The genes are TRBV6-1 and TRBJ1-5, with D unclear. The clonotype was recovered from a person between 18 and 70 years old in good health. Material for sequencing was blood. This chain's CDR3 is CAPSGRPQHF. CDR3 coding DNA: TGTGCCCCCTCTGGCCGGCCCCAGCATTTT.